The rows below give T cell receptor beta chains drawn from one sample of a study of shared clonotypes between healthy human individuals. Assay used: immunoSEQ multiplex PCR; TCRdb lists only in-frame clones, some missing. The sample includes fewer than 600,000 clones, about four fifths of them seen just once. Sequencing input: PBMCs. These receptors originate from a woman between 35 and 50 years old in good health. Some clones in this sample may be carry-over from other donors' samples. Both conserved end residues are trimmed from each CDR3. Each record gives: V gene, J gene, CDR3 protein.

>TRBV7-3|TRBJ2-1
ASSVRARDEQF
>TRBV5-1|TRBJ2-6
ASSLGGPSGANVLT
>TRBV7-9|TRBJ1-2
ASSLWIGGYT
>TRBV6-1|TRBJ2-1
ASSEEGTSGSNEQF
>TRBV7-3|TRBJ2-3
ASGFGDTQY
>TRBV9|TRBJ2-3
ASSVGGQGRTDTQY
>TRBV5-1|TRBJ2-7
ASSLAGYRGLEQY
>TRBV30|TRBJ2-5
AWSYLGTGRETQY
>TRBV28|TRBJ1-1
ASSIPGRGTEAF
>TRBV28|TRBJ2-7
ASRRQTLTYEQY
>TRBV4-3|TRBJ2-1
ASSQDSYGTSGRFYNEQF
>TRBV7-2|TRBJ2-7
ASSLGPLAGGSYEQY
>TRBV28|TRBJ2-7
ASSLVGYEQY
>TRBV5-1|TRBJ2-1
ASSYQGRILLSYNEQF
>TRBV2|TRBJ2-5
ASSAPVAGVRETQY
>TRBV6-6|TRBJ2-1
ASQSSSYNEQF
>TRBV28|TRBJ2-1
ASRLGLANSYNEQF
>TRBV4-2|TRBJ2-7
ASSPRPGLAGGPGSYEQY
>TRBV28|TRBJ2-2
ASIPPPGRNTGELF
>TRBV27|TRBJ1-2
ASSGTGTFNYGYT
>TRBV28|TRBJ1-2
ASSPLTGANLNYGYT
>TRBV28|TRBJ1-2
ASSLGSNYGYT
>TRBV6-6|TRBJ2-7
ASSPRTGIAYEQY
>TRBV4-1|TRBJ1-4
ASSQAEAGGWNEKLF
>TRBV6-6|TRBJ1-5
ASSYYGTGSNQPQH
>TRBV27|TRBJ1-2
ASSRDRGSYGYT
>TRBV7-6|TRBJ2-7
ASSPRWKSATYEQY
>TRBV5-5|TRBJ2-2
ASSLAGTVTTGELF
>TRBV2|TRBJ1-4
ASTKDRANEKLF
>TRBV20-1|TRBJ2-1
SASPSGGQF
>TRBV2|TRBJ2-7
ASSDRQPYEQY
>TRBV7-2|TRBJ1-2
ASTNPNANYGYT
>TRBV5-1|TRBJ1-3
ASSLAPTLYSGNTIY
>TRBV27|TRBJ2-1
ASSLLQGLGNEQF
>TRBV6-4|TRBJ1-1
ASPDRMSGTEAF
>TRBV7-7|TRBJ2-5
ASSSRLAGNQETQY